Listed here are 14 T cell receptor beta chains from one sample, sequenced in a study of shared clonotypes between healthy human individuals. Some clones are missing from TCRdb's copy, which holds only in-frame ones; the method was immunoSEQ multiplex PCR. Altogether approximately 2.5 million clones are present, roughly 93% being singletons, with the ten largest covering around 0.37%. Source material: naive CD4+ T cells from PBMCs. The subset is: CD45RA+ positively selected. These TCRs come from a man aged 18 to 29 in good health. Some clones in this sample may be carry-over from other donors' samples.

The rearrangement joins TRBV15 to TRBJ2-5; a weak D match, TRBD1 (6 bases). Trimming removed 4 bases from V and 5 bases from J, with 14 bases in between. CDR1 and CDR2 from the germline V gene are LNHNV and YYDKDF (reference sequence). This CDR3 has 14 amino acids. CDR3 protein: CATSKQGLRETQYF. DNA of the CDR3: TGTGCCACCAGCAAACAGGGTCTCCGGGAGACCCAGTACTTC.

The chain couples TRBV11-2 to TRBJ1-6; the D gene is possibly TRBD1 (5 bases). Per the germline V gene, CDR1 is SGHAT and CDR2 is FQNNGV. V was cut by 1 base and J by 10 bases, with 17 bases left in between. The CDR3 contains 16 residues. Here the CDR3 DNA reads TGTGCCAGCAGCTTAGTTCGTCAGGGTAGGAACTCACCCCTCCACTTT. This codes for CASSLVRQGRNSPLHF.

The chain links TRBV7-9 to TRBJ2-7; no clear D. V was clipped by 3 bases and J by 2 bases, with 14 bases between them. The CDR3 runs 15 residues. Germline assignment: CDR1 SEHNR and CDR2 FQNEAQ (reference sequence). The CDR3 sequence is CASSFSRSIAYEQYF. DNA for the CDR3: TGTGCCAGCAGCTTTAGCCGGAGTATCGCCTACGAGCAGTACTTC.

The genes are TRBV5-4 and TRBJ1-2; no firm D call. The CDR3 is 16 residues long. V lost 4 bases and J 0 bases, leaving 16 bases between the germline ends. CDR1 is SGHNT, CDR2 YYREEE, per germline (reference sequence). CDR3 protein: CASSQPRGEANYGYTF. CDR3 in DNA: TGTGCCAGCAGCCAACCCCGTGGGGAGGCTAACTATGGCTACACCTTC.

The sample holds one count of this clone. No conserved phenylalanine or tryptophan is present at the end of the CDR3, so a read error is the likely explanation. The chain links TRBV7-6 to TRBJ2-7; the D is unclear. V lost 5 bases to trimming and J lost 0 bases, with 11 bases between them. Germline V gene sequence: CDR1 SGHVS, CDR2 FNYEAQ. CDR3 size: 14 residues. CDR3 DNA sequence: TGTGCCAGCAGCCCAGAGGCTAGCTCCTACGAGCAGTACTCC. This translates into CASSPEASSYEQYS.

The J gene is TRBJ2-5, the V gene TRBV7-8; TRBD1 matches 7 bases. Trimming at V came to 7 bases and at J to 1 base, leaving 6 bases not matched to a gene. Germline V gene sequence: CDR1 SGHVS, CDR2 FQNEAQ. The CDR3 contains 14 residues. Here the CDR3 DNA reads TGTGCCAGCACAAGGGACAGAACCCAAGAGACCCAGTACTTC. Its translation is CASTRDRTQETQYF.

J is TRBJ2-3 and V is TRBV7-3, with 9 nucleotides matching TRBD2. The V gene's germline CDR1 is SGHTA and CDR2 FQGTGA. The V gene end was trimmed by 5 bases and the J gene end by 5 bases; junction bases not matched to a gene: 5. The CDR3 is 14 amino acids. CDR3 loop: CASSQGLAGDTQYF. In DNA form, the CDR3 reads TGTGCCAGCAGCCAGGGACTAGCAGGAGATACGCAGTATTTT.

The gene calls are TRBV5-1 and TRBJ1-3, with TRBD1 identical over 10 bases. Germline CDR1 and CDR2: SGHRS and YFSETQ. Trimming removed 4 bases from V and 4 bases from J; junction bases left unmatched: 14. This CDR3 has 18 amino acids. The CDR3 coding sequence is TGCGCCAGCAGCCCGCCGGGACAGGGGACTTCTGGGGGAAACACCATATATTTT. The encoded protein is CASSPPGQGTSGGNTIYF.

The V call is TRBV6-5, the J call TRBJ2-7, with D hard to call. Between the trimmed V and J ends, which lost 4 bases and 0 bases, there was a span of 10 bases. The germline CDR1 and CDR2 sequences are MNHEY and SVGAGI. The CDR3 runs 14 residues. In DNA, the CDR3 is TGTGCCAGCAGTTCCGGATCCATCTCCTACGAGCAGTACTTC. It translates to CASSSGSISYEQYF.

The chain is built from TRBV30 and TRBJ1-1, with D maybe TRBD1 (5 bases). V dropped 7 bases and J dropped 1 base, with 13 bases sitting between them. The CDR3 extends over 13 amino acids. Germline V gene sequence: CDR1 GTSNPN, CDR2 SVGIG (reference sequence). The CDR3, as DNA: TGTGCCTCCCAAGGGGTGAGGAACACTGAAGCTTTCTTT. As protein: CASQGVRNTEAFF.

This rearrangement joins TRBV4-3 to TRBJ1-4; 8 bases fit TRBD1. CDR3 length: 16 residues. Germline CDR1 reads LGHNA; CDR2 reads YSLEER. Trimming cost V 1 base and J 4 bases; bases outside gene matches: 5. Written as DNA, the CDR3 is TGCGCCAGCAGCCAAGGGGAAGGACAGGGTAATGAAAAACTGTTTTTT. Amino acids: CASSQGEGQGNEKLFF.

The genes are TRBV11-2 and TRBJ2-1, with a tentative D call TRBD1 (6 bases). The CDR3 sequence is 17 residues long. Looked up from germline, CDR1 is SGHAT and CDR2 is FQNNGV. Between the trimmed V and J ends, which lost 3 bases and 10 bases, there was a span of 25 bases. CDR3 sequence reads: CASSLLVAGLGTREQFF. The DNA of the CDR3 is TGTGCCAGCAGCTTGTTAGTGGCAGGTTTGGGGACACGAGAGCAGTTCTTC.

Here the CDR3 DNA reads TGTGCCAGCAGCCCCCCCGGGATCGTCACCGGGGAGCTGTTTTTT. Amino acids: CASSPPGIVTGELFF. The J gene is TRBJ2-2, the V gene TRBV7-3; D is possibly TRBD2 (5 bases). Germline assignment: CDR1 SGHTA and CDR2 FQGTGA. The CDR3 spans 15 residues. V was cut by 5 bases and J by 4 bases, with 14 bases left in between.

The chain links TRBV27 to TRBJ1-1; D possibly corresponds to TRBD1 (6 bases). Trimming left V 5 bases short and J 3 bases short, with 13 bases between. Per the germline V gene, CDR1 is MNHEY and CDR2 is SMNVEV (reference sequence). The CDR3 contains 14 residues. This chain's CDR3 is CASSLQGDHTEAFF. CDR3 DNA: TGTGCCAGCAGTCTACAGGGTGATCACACTGAAGCTTTCTTT.